This T cell receptor (beta chain) was retrieved from a study of blood T cell repertoires in COVID-19. For the study at large: Sources were T cells, B-cell-depleted T cells, or PBMCs; the material itself was cDNA or gDNA.

In the authors' methods: Using reference gene primer amplification, nucleated cell counts were estimated. TCRdb's copy holds only in-frame clones and misses some; the assay was immunoSEQ multiplex PCR. V and J calls and clone size are those listed in that table; D and trimming were worked out from the DNA. The repertoire includes 290,000 or so clones, around 87% of them detected once, and 1.3% sits in the top ten. CDR3 length: 15 amino acids. Germline assignment: CDR1 LNHDA and CDR2 SQIVND (reference sequence). V trimming: 6 bases; J trimming: 7 bases; junction bases outside the gene matches: 11. This rearrangement joins TRBV19 to TRBJ1-2; 10 bases match TRBD1. The sequence derives from a man between 70 and 80 years old with acute or convalescent COVID-19. The source material was peripheral blood. The CDR3 DNA is TGTGCCAGTAGGGAAGGGGACAGGGGAATGCGTGGCTACACCTTC. This translates into CASREGDRGMRGYTF.